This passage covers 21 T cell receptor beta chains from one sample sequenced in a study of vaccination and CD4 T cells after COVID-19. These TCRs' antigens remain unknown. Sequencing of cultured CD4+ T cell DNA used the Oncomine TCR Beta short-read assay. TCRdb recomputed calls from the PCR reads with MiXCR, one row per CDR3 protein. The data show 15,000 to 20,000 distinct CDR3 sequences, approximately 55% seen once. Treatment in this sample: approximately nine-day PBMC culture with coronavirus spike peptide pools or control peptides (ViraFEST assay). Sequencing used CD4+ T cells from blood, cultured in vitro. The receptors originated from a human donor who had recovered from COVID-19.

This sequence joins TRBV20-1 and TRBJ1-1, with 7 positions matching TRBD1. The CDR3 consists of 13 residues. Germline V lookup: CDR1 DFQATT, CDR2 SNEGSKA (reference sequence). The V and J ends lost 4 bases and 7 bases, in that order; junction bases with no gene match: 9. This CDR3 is CSANGQVPGEAFF. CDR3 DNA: TGCAGTGCTAACGGACAGGTTCCCGGTGAAGCTTTCTTT.

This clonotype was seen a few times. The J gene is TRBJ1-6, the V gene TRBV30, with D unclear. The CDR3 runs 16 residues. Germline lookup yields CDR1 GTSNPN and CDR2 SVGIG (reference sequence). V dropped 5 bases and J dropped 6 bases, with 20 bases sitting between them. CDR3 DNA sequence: TGTGCCTGGCGACAACCTCGGACGTTGGCTAATTCACCCCTCCACTTT. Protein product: CAWRQPRTLANSPLHF.

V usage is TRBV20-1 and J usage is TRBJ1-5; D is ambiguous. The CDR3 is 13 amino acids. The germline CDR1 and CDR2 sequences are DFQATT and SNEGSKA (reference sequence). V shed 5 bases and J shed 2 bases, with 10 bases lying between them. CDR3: CSAVIGGNQPQHF. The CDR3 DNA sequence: TGCAGTGCTGTCATCGGGGGCAATCAGCCCCAGCATTTT.

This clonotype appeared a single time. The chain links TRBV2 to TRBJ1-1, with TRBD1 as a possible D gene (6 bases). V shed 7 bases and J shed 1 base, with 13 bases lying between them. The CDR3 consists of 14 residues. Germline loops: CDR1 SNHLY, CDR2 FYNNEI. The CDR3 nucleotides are TGTGCCAGCAATGAGAAGGGGGAGAACACTGAAGCTTTCTTT. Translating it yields CASNEKGENTEAFF.

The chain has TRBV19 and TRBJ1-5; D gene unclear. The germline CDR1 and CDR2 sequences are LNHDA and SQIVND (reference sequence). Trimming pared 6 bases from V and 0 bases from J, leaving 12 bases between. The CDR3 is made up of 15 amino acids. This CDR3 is CASRTSENSNQPQHF. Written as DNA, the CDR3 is TGTGCCAGTAGGACGTCGGAGAATAGCAATCAGCCCCAGCATTTT.

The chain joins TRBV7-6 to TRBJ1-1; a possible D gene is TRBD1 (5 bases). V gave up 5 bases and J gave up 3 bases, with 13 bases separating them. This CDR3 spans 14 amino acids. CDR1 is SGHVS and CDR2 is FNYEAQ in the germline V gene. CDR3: CASSPLVGDTEAFF. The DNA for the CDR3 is TGTGCCAGCAGCCCTTTAGTGGGGGACACTGAAGCTTTCTTT.

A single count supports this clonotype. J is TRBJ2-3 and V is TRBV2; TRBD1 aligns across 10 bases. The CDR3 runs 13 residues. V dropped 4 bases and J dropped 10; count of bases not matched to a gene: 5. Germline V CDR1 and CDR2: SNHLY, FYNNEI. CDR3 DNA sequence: TGTGCCAGCAGTGTAAGGGGACAGGGGTCGCAGTATTTT. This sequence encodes CASSVRGQGSQYF.

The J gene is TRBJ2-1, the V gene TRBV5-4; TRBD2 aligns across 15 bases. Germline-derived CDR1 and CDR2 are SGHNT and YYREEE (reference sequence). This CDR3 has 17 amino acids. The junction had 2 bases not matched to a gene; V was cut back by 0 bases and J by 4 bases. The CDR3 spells CASSLGGLAGGYNEQFF. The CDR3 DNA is TGTGCCAGCAGCTTGGGGGGACTAGCGGGAGGATACAATGAGCAGTTCTTC. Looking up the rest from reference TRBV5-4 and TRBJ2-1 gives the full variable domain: ETGVTQSPTHLIKTRGQQVTLRCSSQSGHNTVSWYQQALGQGPQFIFQYYREEENGRGNFPPRFSGLQFPNYSSELNVNALELDDSALYLCASSLGGLAGGYNEQFFGPGTRLTVL.

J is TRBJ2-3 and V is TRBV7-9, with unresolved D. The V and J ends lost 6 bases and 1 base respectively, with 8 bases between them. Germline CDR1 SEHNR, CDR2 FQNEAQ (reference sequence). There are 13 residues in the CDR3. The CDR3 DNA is TGTGCCAGCAGAACCAAAGGCACAGATACGCAGTATTTT. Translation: CASRTKGTDTQYF.

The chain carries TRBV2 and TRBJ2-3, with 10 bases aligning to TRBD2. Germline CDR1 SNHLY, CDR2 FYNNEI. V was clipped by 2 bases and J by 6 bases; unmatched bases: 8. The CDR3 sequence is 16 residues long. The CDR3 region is CASSERSGRDGDTQYF. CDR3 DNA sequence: TGTGCCAGCAGTGAACGGAGCGGGAGGGACGGGGATACGCAGTATTTT.

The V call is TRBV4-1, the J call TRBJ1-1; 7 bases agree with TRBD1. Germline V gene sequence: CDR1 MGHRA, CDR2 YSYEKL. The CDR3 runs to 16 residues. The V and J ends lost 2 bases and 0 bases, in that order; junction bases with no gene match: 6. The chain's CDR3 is CASSQLTGQLNTEAFF. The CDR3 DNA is TGCGCCAGCAGCCAACTAACGGGACAGCTGAACACTGAAGCTTTCTTT.

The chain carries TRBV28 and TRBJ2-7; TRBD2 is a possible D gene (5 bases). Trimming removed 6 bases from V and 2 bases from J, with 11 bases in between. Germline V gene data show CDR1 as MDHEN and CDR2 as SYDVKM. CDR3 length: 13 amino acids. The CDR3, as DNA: TGTGCCAGCAGAGTCGGGGTTACCTACGAGCAGTACTTC. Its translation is CASRVGVTYEQYF.

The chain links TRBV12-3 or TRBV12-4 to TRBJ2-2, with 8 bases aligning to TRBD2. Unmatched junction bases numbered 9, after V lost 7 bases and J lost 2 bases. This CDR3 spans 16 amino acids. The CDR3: CASTDTSGANTGELFF. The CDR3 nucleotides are TGTGCCAGCACCGACACTAGCGGAGCTAACACCGGGGAGCTGTTTTTT.

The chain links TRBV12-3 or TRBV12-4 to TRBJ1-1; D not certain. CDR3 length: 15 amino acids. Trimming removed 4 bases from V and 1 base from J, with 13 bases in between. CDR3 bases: TGTGCCAGCAGTTCCCGCGAAGGACCGAACACTGAAGCTTTCTTT. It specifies CASSSREGPNTEAFF.

DNA for the CDR3: TGTGCCAGCCAGCTGTCGGGGGCGCTCCATGGCTACACCTTC. Protein sequence: CASQLSGALHGYTF. The chain carries TRBV5-4 and TRBJ1-2; tentative D call: TRBD1 (6 bases). Trimming took off 7 bases at V and 6 bases at J, with 19 bases between the two ends. CDR3 length: 14 amino acids. Germline CDR1 and CDR2: SGHNT and YYREEE (reference sequence).

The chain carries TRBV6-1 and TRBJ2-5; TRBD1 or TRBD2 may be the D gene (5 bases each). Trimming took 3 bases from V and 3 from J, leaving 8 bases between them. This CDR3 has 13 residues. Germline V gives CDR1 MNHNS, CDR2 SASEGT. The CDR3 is CASSDWGKETQYF. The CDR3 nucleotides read TGTGCCAGCAGTGATTGGGGGAAAGAGACCCAGTACTTC.

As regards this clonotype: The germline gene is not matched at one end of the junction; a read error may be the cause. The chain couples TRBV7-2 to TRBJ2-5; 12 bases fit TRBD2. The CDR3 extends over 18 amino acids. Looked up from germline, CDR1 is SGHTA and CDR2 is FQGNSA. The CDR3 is CAGSLGLAGGSGGGTQYF. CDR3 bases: TGTGCCGGCAGCTTGGGGCTAGCGGGAGGGTCGGGAGGTGGGACCCAGTACTTC. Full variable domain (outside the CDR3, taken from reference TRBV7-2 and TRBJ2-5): GAGVSQSPSNKVTEKGKDVELRCDPISGHTALYWYRQSLGQGLEFLIYFQGNSAPDKSGLPSDRFSAERTGGSVSTLTIQRTQQEDSAVYLCAGSLGLAGGSGGGTQYFGPGTRLLVL.

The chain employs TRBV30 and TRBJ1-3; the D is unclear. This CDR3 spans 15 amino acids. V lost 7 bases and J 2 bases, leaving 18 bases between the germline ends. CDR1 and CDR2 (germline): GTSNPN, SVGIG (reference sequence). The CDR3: CASKPVYSAGNTIYF. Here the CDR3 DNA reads TGTGCCTCGAAACCCGTTTACAGCGCTGGAAACACCATATATTTT. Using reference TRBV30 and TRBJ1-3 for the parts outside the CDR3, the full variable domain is SQTIHQWPATLVQPVGSPLSLECTVEGTSNPNLYWYRQAAGRGLQLLFYSVGIGQISSEVPQNLSASRPQDRQFILSSKKLLLSDSGFYLCASKPVYSAGNTIYFGEGSWLTVV.

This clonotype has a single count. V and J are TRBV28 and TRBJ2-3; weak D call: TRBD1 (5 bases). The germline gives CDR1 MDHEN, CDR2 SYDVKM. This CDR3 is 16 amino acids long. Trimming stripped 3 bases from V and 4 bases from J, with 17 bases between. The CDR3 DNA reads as TGTGCCAGCAGTTTGCTCCAGGGCTGGGGCCCAGATACGCAGTATTTT. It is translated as CASSLLQGWGPDTQYF. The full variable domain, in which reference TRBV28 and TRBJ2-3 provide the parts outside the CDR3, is DVKVTQSSRYLVKRTGEKVFLECVQDMDHENMFWYRQDPGLGLRLIYFSYDVKMKEKGDIPEGYSVSREKKERFSLILESASTNQTSMYLCASSLLQGWGPDTQYFGPGTRLTVL.

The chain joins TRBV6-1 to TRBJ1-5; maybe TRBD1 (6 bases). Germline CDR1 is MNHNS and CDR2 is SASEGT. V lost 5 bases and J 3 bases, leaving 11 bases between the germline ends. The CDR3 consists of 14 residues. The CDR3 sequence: CASSPTGINQPQHF. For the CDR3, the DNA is TGTGCCAGCAGTCCCACAGGGATCAATCAGCCCCAGCATTTT.

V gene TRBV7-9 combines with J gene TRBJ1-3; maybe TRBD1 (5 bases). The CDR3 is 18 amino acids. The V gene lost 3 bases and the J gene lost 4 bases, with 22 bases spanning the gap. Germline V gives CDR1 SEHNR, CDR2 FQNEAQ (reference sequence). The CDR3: CASSFRGGTTVGGNTIYF. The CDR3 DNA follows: TGTGCCAGCAGCTTTCGCGGCGGAACGACAGTCGGGGGAAACACCATATATTTT.